This T cell receptor (beta chain) appears in the sequencing data of a study of T cells in Graves' hyperthyroidism and ophthalmopathy. Whole-study context: Peripheral blood draws took place at initial diagnosis, ahead of any treatment. Study-wide results and caveats: Among clonotypes expanded in thyroid above 0.001, most were also found in blood.

Trimming took 2 bases from V and 2 from J; bases not matched to a gene: 5. This CDR3 comprises 15 residues. Before ophthalmopathy appeared, progressors gave blood at initial hyperthyroidism diagnosis. Using less than 12 ml of fresh peripheral blood, PBMCs were prepared. Using RNA transcripts as the source, TCR beta CDR3 regions were amplified. First-round RT-PCR with HTBI primers amplified the TCR CDR3 region. Using its own MiXCR run on the multiplex PCR reads, TCRdb lists one record per CDR3 protein. Among over 250,000 distinct CDR3 sequences listed, about 25% were seen once. A word on this clonotype: As yet, its antigen is unknown.

Sequenced: blood. V and J are TRBV12-3 or TRBV12-4 and TRBJ2-7; 8 positions match TRBD2. This receptor was identified in a man between 35 and 55 years old with Graves' hyperthyroidism that later progressed to Graves' ophthalmopathy. The CDR3 region has the DNA TGTGCCAGCAGTTTAAGAGCGGGAGAGACCTACGAGCAGTACTTC. Its protein is CASSLRAGETYEQYF.